This entry concerns a single T cell receptor beta chain. This sample was taken from a study of blood T cell repertoires in COVID-19. Study-wide background: Whether acute or convalescent, the COVID-19 samples came from the United States, Italy and Spain. T cells, B-cell-depleted T cells, or PBMCs supplied cDNA or gDNA.

Assay used: immunoSEQ multiplex PCR; TCRdb lists only in-frame clones, some missing. The profile covers around 370,000 clones, with more than 75% appearing a single time and 0.9% to 1.5% taken by the ten largest. The sample taken for sequencing was PBMCs or T cells enriched from blood (not recorded which). This TCR came from a woman younger than 30 who had recovered from COVID-19.

For the CDR3, the DNA is TGTGCCAGCAGCCAAGGGGGAGGCGGGGGGGCCGGAGATACGCAGTATTTT. It translates to CASSQGGGGGAGDTQYF. The V and J genes are TRBV4-2 and TRBJ2-3; 9 bases are shared with TRBD2. Germline V CDR1 and CDR2: LGHNA, YNFKEQ. The length of the CDR3 is 17 residues. V was pared by 1 base and J by 5 bases, with 10 bases of the junction left unmatched.